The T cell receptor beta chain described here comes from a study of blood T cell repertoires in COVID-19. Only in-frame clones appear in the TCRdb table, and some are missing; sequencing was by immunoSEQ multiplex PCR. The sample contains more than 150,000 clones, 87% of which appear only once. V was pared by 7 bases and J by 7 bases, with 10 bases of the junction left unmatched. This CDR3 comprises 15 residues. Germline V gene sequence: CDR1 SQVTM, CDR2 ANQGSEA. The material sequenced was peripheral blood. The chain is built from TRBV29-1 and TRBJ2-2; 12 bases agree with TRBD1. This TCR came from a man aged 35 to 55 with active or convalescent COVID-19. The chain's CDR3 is CSAAGTGGAGGELFF. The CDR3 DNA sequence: TGCAGCGCCGCCGGGACAGGGGGCGCAGGCGGGGAGCTGTTTTTT.